The T cell receptor beta chain described here comes from a study of CD8 T cells in ankylosing spondylitis. In this sample, this clonotype turned up a few times. Its antigen is not identified. This CDR3 region has 15 residues. CDR1 and CDR2 (germline): SGHDT, YYEEEE. The V gene end was trimmed by 1 base and the J gene end by 7 bases; junction bases not matched to a gene: 7. Overall study results and limits: A TCR beta motif of fewer than ten highly homologous variants appeared characteristic of ankylosing spondylitis blood. Previous work reported some of these motif variants in the synovial fluid and blood of reactive arthritis. Researchers reportedly found disease-linked clones significantly enriched in matched ankylosing spondylitis synovial fluid.

TCRdb fed the 5' RACE reads into MiXCR, producing one record per CDR3 protein. The sample lists roughly 440,000 distinct CDR3 sequences; 15% to 20% were seen once. This chain links TRBV5-6 with TRBJ2-5; 10 positions agree with TRBD1. The sample was blood, either unsorted or a sorted T cell fraction (not recorded which). This sequence originates from a male donor with ankylosing spondylitis. The CDR3 reads CASSLWDRGIRTQYF. The CDR3, as DNA: TGTGCCAGCAGCTTGTGGGACAGGGGCATCCGGACCCAGTACTTC.